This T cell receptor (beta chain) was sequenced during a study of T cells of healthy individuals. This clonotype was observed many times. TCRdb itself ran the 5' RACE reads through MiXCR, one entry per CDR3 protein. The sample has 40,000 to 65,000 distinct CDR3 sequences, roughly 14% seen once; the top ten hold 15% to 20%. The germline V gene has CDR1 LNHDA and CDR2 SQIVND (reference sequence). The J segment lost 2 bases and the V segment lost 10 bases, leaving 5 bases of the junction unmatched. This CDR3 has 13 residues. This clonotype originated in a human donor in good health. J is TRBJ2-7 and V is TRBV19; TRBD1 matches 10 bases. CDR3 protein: CATSGTGAYEQYF. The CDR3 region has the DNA TGTGCCACCTCCGGGACAGGGGCCTACGAGCAGTACTTC.